This entry concerns a single T cell receptor beta chain. Enrollment of patients from Seattle took place during active infection, with longitudinal follow-up. Repertoires were generated with immunoSEQ multiplex PCR, while TCRdb's copy carries only in-frame clones and drops some. The sample has 60,000 to 85,000 clones; around 90% are singletons. This sample is drawn from a study of blood T cell repertoires in COVID-19. This receptor was taken from a woman in her forties or fifties with COVID-19, enrolled during active disease. Sequencing was carried out using peripheral blood.

The CDR3 sequence: CASSPTRGANVLTF. The DNA of the CDR3 is TGTGCCAGCAGCCCTACTCGTGGGGCCAACGTCCTGACTTTC. The chain is built from TRBV14 and TRBJ2-6; D is ambiguous. CDR3 length: 14 residues. The V gene lost 4 bases and the J gene lost 3 bases, with 7 bases spanning the gap. CDR1 and CDR2 from the germline V gene are SGHDN and FVKESK.